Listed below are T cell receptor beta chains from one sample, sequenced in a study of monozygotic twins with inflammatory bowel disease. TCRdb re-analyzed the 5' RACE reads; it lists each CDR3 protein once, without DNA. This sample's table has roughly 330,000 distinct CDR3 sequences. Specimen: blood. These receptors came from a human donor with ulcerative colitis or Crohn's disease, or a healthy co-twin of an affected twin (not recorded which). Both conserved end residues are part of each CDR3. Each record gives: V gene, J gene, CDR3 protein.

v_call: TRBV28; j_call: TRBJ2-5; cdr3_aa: CASSLSPSSGRAGRETQYF
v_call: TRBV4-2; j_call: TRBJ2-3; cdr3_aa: CASSHPGQKSDTQYF
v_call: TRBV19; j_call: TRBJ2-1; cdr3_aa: CASRVIGTSWSSYNEQFF
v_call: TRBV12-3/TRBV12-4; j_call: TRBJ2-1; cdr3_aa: CASSLRPTGMMDEQFF
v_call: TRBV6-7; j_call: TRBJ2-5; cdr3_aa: CASNFTGRGGSYQETQYF
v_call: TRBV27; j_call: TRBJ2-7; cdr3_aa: CASSLKGFVGEQYF
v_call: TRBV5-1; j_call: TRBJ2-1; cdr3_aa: CASSLLGRNEQFF
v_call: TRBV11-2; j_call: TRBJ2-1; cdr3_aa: CASSYRDVYNEQFF
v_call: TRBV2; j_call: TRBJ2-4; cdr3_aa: CASLEGGYIQYF
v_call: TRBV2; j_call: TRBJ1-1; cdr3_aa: CASRRTGAGDTEAFF
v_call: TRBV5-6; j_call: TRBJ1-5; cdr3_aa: CASTLGTDNQPQHF
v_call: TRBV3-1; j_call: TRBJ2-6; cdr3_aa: CASSQRTVSGANVLTF
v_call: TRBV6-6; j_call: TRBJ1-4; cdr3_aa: CASIRDRYEKLFF
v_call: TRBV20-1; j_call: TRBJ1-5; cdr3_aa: CSAKAWIRNQPQHF
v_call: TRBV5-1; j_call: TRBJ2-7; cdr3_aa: CASGQLPGQGIYEQYF
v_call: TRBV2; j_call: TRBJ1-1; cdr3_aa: CASSEAGSDTEAFF
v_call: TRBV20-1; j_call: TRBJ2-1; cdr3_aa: CSATSGQGVYEQFF
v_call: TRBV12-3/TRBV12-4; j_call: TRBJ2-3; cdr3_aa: CASSTGLAGDTDTQYF
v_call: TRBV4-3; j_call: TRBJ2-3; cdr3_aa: CASRGLAGATDTQYF
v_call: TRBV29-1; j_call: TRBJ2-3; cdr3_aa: CSVEEELTDTQYF
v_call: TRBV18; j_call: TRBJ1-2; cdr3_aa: CASSPYTSFGYTF
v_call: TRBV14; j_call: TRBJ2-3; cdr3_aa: CASSQDLFVDTQYF
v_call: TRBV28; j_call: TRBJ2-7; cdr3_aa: CASSPPGLAATYEQYF
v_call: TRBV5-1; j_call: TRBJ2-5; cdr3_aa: CASSSGGIGSTQETQYF
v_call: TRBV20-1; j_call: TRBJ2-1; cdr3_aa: CSARGLAFYNEQFF
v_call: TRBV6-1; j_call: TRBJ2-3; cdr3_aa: CASSRGTSGSTDTQYF
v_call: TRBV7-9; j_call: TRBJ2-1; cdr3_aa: CASSLGWNEQFF
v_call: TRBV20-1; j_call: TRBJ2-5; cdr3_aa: CSASGSQETQYF
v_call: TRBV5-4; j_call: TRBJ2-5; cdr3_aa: CASSLAHGIETQYF
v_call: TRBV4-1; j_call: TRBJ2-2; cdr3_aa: CASSPGRNTGELFF
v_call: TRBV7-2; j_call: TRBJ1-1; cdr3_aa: CASSPRRQGGHTEAFF
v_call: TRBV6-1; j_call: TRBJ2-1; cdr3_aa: CASSPWAGTSSNHEQFF
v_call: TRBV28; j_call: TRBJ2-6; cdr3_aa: CASMEGAQGANVLTF
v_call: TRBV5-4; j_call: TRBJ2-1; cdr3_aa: CASSFWTSGNYGKQFF
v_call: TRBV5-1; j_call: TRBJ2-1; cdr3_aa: CASSSGRPATGEQFF
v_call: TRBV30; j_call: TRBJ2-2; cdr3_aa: CAWRAGGSANTGELFF
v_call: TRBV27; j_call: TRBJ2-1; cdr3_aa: CAIRKGGSPNEQFF
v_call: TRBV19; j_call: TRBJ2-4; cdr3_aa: CASSTTGADIQYF
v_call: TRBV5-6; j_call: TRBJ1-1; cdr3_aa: CASSLPPGDGNTEAFF
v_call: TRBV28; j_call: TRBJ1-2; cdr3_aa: CASKYQGAAGYGYTF
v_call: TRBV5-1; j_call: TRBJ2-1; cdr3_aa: CASRFAAPDEQFF
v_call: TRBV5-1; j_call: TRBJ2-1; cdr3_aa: CASSRDLQEQFF
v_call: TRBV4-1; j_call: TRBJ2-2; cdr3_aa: CASRATSGSSWRELFF
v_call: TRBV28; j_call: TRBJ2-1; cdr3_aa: CASSFQGTYNEQFF
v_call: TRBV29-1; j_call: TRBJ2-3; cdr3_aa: CSVEDPSGDTQYF
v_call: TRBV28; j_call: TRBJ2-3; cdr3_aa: CASSYLLAVSTDTQYF
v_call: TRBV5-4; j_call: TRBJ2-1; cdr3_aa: CASSSSGSSNEQFF
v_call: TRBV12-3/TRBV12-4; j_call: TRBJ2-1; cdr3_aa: CASSLEAGAWNEQFF
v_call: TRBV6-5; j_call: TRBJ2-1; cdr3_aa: CASSYSSGRYNEQFF
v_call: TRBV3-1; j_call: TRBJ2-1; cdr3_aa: CASSQESSGSSYNEQFF